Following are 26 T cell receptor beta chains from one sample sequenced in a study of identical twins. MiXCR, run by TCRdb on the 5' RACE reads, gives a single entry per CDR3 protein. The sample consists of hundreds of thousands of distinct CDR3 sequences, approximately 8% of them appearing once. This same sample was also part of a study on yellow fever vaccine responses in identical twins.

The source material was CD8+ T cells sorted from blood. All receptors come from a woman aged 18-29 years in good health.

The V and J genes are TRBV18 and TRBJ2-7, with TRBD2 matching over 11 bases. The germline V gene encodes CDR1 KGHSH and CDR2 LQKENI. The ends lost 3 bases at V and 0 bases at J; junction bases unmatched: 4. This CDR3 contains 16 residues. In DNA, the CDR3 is TGTGCCAGCTCACCGGGACTAGCGGTAGTCTCCTACGAGCAGTACTTC. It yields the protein CASSPGLAVVSYEQYF.

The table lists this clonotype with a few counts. CDR3 bases: TGTGCCAGCAGCTCAGACGGGGAGCTGTTTTTT. Amino acid sequence: CASSSDGELFF. The chain recombines TRBV7-3 with TRBJ2-2; D not certain. The CDR3 sequence is 11 residues long. Deletions cut 4 bases from V and 7 bases from J, with 4 bases between. CDR1 is SGHTA, CDR2 FQGTGA, per germline.

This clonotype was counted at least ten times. The CDR3 here is CSAIEWKGPVHLTGQYV. CDR3 DNA: TGCAGTGCTATAGAGTGGAAGGGACCCGTCCACCTTACAGGGCAGTACGTC. This chain connects TRBV20-1 to TRBJ2-7; possibly TRBD1 or TRBD2 for D (5 bases each). V lost 4 bases and J lost 9, with 31 bases in between. The CDR3 is 17 residues long. Germline CDR1 DFQATT, CDR2 SNEGSKA (reference sequence).

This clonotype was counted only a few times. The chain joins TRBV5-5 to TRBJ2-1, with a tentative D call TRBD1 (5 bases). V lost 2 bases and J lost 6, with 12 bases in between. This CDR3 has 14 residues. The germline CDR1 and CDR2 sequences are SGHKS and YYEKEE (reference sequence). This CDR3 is CASSLRQGGNEQFF. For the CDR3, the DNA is TGTGCCAGCAGCTTAAGGCAGGGCGGCAATGAGCAGTTCTTC.

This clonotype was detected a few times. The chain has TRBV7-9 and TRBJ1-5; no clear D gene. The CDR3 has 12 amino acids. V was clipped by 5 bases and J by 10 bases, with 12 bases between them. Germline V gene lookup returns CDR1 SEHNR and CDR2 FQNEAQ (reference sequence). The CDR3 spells CASSKRKTPQHF. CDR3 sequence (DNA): TGTGCCAGCAGCAAAAGGAAGACTCCCCAGCATTTT.

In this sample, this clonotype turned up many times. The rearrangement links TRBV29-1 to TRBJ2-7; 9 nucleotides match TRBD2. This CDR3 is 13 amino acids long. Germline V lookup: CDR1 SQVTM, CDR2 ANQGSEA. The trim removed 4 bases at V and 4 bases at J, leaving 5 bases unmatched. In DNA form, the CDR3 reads TGCAGCGTTGCGGAGACTAGCGGTTACGAGCAGTACTTC. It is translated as CSVAETSGYEQYF.

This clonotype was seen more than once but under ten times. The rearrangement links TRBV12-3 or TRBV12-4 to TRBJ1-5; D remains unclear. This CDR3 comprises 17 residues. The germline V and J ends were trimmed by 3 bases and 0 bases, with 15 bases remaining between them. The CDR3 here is CASSLQSLTYSNQPQHF. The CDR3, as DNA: TGTGCCAGCAGTTTGCAGTCTCTTACTTATAGCAATCAGCCCCAGCATTTT.

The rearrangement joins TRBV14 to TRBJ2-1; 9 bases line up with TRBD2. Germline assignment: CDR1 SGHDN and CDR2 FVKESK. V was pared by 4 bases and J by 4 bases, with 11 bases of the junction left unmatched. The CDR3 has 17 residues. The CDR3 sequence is CASSPELGLASYNEQFF. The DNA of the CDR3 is TGTGCCAGCAGCCCAGAACTGGGACTAGCATCATACAATGAGCAGTTCTTC.

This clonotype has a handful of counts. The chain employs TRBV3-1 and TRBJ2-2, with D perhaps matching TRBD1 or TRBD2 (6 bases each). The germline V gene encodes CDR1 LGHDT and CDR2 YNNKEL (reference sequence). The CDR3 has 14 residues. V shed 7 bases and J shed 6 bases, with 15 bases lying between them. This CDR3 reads CASNKGGYSGELFF. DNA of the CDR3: TGTGCCAGCAACAAAGGGGGGTATTCCGGGGAGCTGTTTTTT.

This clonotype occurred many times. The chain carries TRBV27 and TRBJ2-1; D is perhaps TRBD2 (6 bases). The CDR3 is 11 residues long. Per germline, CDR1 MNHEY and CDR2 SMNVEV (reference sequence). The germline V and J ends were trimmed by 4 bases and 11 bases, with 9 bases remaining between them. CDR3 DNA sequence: TGTGCCAGCAGTTGGGGACTCCAGCAGTTCTTC. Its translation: CASSWGLQQFF.

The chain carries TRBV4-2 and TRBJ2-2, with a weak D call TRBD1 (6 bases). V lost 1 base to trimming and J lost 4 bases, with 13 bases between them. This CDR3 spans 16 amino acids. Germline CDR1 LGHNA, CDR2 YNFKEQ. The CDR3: CASSQAYRVRTGELFF. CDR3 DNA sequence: TGTGCCAGCAGCCAAGCGTACAGGGTCCGCACCGGGGAGCTGTTTTTT.

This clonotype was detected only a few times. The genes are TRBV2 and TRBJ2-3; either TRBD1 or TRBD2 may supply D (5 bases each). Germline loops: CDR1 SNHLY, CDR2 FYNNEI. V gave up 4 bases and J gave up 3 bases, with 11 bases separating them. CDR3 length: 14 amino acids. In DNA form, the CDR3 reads TGTGCCAGCAGTGCCGTGTGGGGGACAGATACGCAGTATTTT. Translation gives CASSAVWGTDTQYF.

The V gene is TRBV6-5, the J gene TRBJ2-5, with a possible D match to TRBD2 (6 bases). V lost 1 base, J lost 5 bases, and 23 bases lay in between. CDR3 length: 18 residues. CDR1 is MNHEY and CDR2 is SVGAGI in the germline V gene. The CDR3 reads CASSYLGGTRNVMETQYF. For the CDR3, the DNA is TGTGCCAGCAGTTACTTAGGCGGGACTCGGAACGTTATGGAGACCCAGTACTTC.

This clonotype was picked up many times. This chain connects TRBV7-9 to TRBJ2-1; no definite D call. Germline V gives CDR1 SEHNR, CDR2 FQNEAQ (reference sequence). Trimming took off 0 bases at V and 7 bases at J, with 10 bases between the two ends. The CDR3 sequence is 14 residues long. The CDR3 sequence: CASSLAGLRNEQFF. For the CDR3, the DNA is TGTGCCAGCAGCTTAGCTGGGTTGCGAAATGAGCAGTTCTTC.

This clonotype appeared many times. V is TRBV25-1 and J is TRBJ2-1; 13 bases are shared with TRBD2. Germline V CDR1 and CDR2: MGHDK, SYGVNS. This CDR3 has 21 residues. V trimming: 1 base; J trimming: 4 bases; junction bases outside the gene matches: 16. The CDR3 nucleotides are TGTGCCAGCAGTGAATTCACTAGCGGGAGGGCCCAGTTAGGTCCGTACAATGAGCAGTTCTTC. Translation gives CASSEFTSGRAQLGPYNEQFF. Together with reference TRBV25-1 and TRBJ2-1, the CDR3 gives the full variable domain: EADIYQTPRYLVIGTGKKITLECSQTMGHDKMYWYQQDPGMELHLIHYSYGVNSTEKGDLSSESTVSRIRTEHFPLTLESARPSHTSQYLCASSEFTSGRAQLGPYNEQFFGPGTRLTVL.

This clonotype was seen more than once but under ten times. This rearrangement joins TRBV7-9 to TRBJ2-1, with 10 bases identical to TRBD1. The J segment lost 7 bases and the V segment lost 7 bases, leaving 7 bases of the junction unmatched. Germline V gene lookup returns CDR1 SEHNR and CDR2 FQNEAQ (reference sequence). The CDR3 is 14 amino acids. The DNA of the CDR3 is TGTGCCAGCACGACGACAGGGGGCACGAATGAGCAGTTCTTC. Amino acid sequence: CASTTTGGTNEQFF.

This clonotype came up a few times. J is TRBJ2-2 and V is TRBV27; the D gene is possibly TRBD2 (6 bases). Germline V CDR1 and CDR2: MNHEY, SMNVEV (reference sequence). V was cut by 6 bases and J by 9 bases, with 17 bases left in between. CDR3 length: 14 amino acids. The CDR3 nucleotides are TGTGCCAGCAGCTGGGACTCCTACAGCCGGGAGCTGTTTTTT. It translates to CASSWDSYSRELFF.

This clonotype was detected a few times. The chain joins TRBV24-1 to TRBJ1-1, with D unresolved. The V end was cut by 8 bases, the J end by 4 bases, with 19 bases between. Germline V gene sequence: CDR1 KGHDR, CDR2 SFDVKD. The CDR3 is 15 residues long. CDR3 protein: CATMSTGTDSTEAFF. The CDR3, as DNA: TGTGCCACCATGAGTACGGGTACTGATAGCACTGAAGCTTTCTTT.

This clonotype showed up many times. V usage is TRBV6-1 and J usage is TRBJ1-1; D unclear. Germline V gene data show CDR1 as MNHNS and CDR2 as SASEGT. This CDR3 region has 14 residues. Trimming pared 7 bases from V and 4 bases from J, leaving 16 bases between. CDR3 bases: TGTGCCAGCACCTCAACCCGGGGTTTCACTGAAGCTTTCTTT. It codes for CASTSTRGFTEAFF.

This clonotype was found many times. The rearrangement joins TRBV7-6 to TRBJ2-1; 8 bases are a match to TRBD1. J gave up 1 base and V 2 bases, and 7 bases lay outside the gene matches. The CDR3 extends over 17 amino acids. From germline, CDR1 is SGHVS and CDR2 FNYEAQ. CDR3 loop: CASSLWRDRSSYNEQFF. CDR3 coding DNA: TGTGCCAGCAGCTTATGGCGGGACAGGTCATCCTACAATGAGCAGTTCTTC.

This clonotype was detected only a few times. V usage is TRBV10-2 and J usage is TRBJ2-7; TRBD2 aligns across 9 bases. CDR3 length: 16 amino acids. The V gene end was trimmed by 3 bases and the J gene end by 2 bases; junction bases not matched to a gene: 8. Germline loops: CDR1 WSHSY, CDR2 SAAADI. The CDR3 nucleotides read TGCGCCAGCAGTGACCAAGGCGGGAGGGGACCCTACGAGCAGTACTTC. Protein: CASSDQGGRGPYEQYF.

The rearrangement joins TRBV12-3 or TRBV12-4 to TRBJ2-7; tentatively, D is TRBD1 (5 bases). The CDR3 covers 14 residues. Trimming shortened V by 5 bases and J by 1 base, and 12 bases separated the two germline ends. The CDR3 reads CASSPTSGSYEQYV. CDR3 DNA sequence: TGTGCCAGCAGTCCAACCTCAGGGTCCTACGAGCAGTACGTC.

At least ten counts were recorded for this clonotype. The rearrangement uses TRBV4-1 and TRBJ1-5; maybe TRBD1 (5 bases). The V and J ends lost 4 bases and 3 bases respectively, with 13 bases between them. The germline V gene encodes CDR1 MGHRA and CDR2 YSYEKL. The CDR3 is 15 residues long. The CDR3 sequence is CASSPRDTINQPQHF. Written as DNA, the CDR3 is TGCGCCAGCAGCCCCAGGGATACTATCAATCAGCCCCAGCATTTT.

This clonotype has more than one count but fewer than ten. The CDR3 DNA is TGCAGTCCAAACGGGGGAGTGACAGATACGCAGTATTTT. Translated, it gives CSPNGGVTDTQYF. V and J are TRBV20-1 and TRBJ2-3; TRBD2 is a possible D gene (6 bases). Trimming shortened V by 8 bases and J by 3 bases, and 15 bases separated the two germline ends. Per germline, CDR1 DFQATT and CDR2 SNEGSKA (reference sequence). The CDR3 runs to 13 residues.

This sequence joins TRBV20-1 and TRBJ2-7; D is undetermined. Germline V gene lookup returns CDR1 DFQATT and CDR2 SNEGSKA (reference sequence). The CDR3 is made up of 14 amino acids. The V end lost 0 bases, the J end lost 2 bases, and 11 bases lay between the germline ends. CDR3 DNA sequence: TGCAGTGCTAGAGACCCAGAGGTCACCTACGAGCAGTACGTC. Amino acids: CSARDPEVTYEQYV.

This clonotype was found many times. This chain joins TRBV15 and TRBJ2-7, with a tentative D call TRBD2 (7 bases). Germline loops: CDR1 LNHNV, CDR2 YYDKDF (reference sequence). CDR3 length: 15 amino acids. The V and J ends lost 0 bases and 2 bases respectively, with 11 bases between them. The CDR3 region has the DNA TGTGCCACCAGCAGAGATCGAGGGGGGGCCTACGAGCAGTACGTC. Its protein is CATSRDRGGAYEQYV.